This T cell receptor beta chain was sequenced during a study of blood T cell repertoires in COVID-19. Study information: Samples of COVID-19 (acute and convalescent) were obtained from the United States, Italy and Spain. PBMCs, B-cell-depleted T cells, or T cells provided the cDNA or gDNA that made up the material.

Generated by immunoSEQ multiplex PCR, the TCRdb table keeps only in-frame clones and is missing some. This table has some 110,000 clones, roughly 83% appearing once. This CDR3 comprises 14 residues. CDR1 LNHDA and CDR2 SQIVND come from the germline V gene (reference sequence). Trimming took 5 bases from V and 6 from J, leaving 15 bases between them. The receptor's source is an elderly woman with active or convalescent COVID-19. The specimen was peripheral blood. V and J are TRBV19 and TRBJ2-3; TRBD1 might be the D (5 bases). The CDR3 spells CASSPQGAQDTQYF. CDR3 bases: TGTGCCAGTAGTCCACAAGGGGCCCAGGATACGCAGTATTTT.